Shown below are 18 T cell receptor beta chains from a single sample sequenced in a study of blood T cell repertoires in COVID-19 (dated by TCRdb to the early 2020s). Library generation was performed with the immunoSEQ multiplex PCR assay. This immuneACCESS table, as held by TCRdb, lists in-frame sequences with V and J called but not all clones. Of the missing ones, under half trace to an unresolved V gene in checked studies; the others have no known cause. Present in this sample are 250,000 to 300,000 clones, 70% to 90% of which were seen just once. The ten largest clonotypes hold approximately 2% of the sample. The sequencing input was PBMCs or T cells enriched from blood (not recorded which). These receptor sequences come from a woman in her forties or fifties who had recovered from COVID-19.

This sequence joins TRBV7-9 and TRBJ2-1, with 9 positions matching TRBD1. This CDR3 spans 14 amino acids. Unmatched junction bases numbered 1, after V lost 0 bases and J lost 7 bases. The germline gives CDR1 SEHNR, CDR2 FQNEAQ (reference sequence). In DNA form, the CDR3 reads TGTGCCAGCAGCTTAGCCGGGACAGGGAATGAGCAGTTCTTC. It is translated as CASSLAGTGNEQFF.

In this sample, this clone turned up a few times. V gene TRBV27 combines with J gene TRBJ2-7; D may be TRBD1 (6 bases). Germline CDR1 reads MNHEY; CDR2 reads SMNVEV (reference sequence). This CDR3 comprises 16 residues. The ends were cut back, 7 bases at V and 1 base at J, with 20 bases in the middle. Written as DNA, the CDR3 is TGTGCCAGCAACACGATGGGTCAGGGGAAATCCTACGAGCAGTACTTC. Its protein product is CASNTMGQGKSYEQYF.

The rearrangement uses TRBV7-2 and TRBJ1-4; D is uncertain. Germline V gives CDR1 SGHTA, CDR2 FQGNSA. CDR3 length: 16 residues. V lost 2 bases and J lost 5, with 15 bases in between. DNA for the CDR3: TGTGCCAGCAGCTTATATCCGTCCAGGTCGAATGAAAAACTGTTTTTT. Translation: CASSLYPSRSNEKLFF.

The CDR3 DNA is TGTGCCAGCAGCTCTGCCCAGACTAGCGGTCAAGAGACCCAGTACTTC. This translates into CASSSAQTSGQETQYF. The V call is TRBV7-6, the J call TRBJ2-5; 9 nucleotides line up with TRBD2. This CDR3 has 16 amino acids. V lost 4 bases to trimming and J lost 2 bases; unmatched junction nucleotides: 8. Germline lookup yields CDR1 SGHVS and CDR2 FNYEAQ.

This clone was found a few times. The genes are TRBV29-1 and TRBJ1-1; D gene ambiguous. Germline V gene data show CDR1 as SQVTM and CDR2 as ANQGSEA. This CDR3 is built from 14 residues. Trimming cost V 7 bases and J 7 bases, with 22 bases left between them. CDR3 protein: CSAFRATGNFEAFF. The CDR3 nucleotides are TGCAGCGCGTTTCGGGCGACGGGGAATTTTGAAGCTTTCTTT.

The chain carries TRBV27 and TRBJ2-1; the match to TRBD2 covers 14 bases. The CDR3 loop spans 16 amino acids. The germline gives CDR1 MNHEY, CDR2 SMNVEV (reference sequence). Trimming at V came to 5 bases and at J to 8 bases, leaving 8 bases not matched to a gene. CDR3 loop: CASSLTSGRAGDEQFF. CDR3 nucleotide sequence: TGTGCCAGCAGTCTGACTAGCGGGAGGGCCGGAGATGAGCAGTTCTTC.

The rearrangement joins TRBV9 to TRBJ2-2, with 8 positions matching TRBD1. CDR1 is SGDLS and CDR2 is YYNGEE in the germline V gene. V was clipped by 0 bases and J by 1 base; unmatched bases: 2. This CDR3 region has 16 residues. The CDR3 sequence: CASSVGQGKNTGELFF. The CDR3, as DNA: TGTGCCAGCAGCGTAGGACAGGGGAAGAACACCGGGGAGCTGTTTTTT.

The chain has TRBV5-4 and TRBJ2-1; 9 nucleotides line up with TRBD1. CDR1 SGHNT and CDR2 YYREEE come from the germline V gene (reference sequence). Unmatched junction bases numbered 11, after V lost 4 bases and J lost 6 bases. The CDR3 spans 16 residues. The CDR3 DNA follows: TGTGCCAGCAGCAGCCCGACAGGGGGACTACGCAATGAGCAGTTCTTC. Its translation: CASSSPTGGLRNEQFF.

The rearrangement joins TRBV6-5 to TRBJ2-2, with 8 positions matching TRBD2. V lost 4 bases and J lost 6; bases outside the gene matches: 1. Germline CDR1 MNHEY, CDR2 SVGAGI. The CDR3 sequence is 13 residues long. CDR3 nucleotide sequence: TGTGCCAGCAGTTTACTAGCGGCCGGGGAGCTGTTTTTT. This encodes CASSLLAAGELFF.

The chain employs TRBV14 and TRBJ1-1; D is uncertain. The ends were cut back, 0 bases at V and 5 bases at J, with 16 bases in the middle. CDR1 SGHDN and CDR2 FVKESK come from the germline V gene. The CDR3 spans 16 residues. Here the CDR3 reads CASSQESSAGRTEAFF. The CDR3, as DNA: TGTGCCAGCAGCCAAGAATCCAGCGCGGGGAGGACTGAAGCTTTCTTT.

As DNA, the CDR3 is TGTGCCAGCAGATACCTACCGGGACAGTATGGCTACACCTTC. This sequence encodes CASRYLPGQYGYTF. The chain links TRBV28 to TRBJ1-2; 7 bases fit TRBD1. Germline lookup yields CDR1 MDHEN and CDR2 SYDVKM. This CDR3 contains 14 residues. Trimming removed 6 bases from V and 5 bases from J; junction bases left unmatched: 9.

This clone was seen a single time. The chain has TRBV6-5 and TRBJ1-6, with 9 bases aligning to TRBD1. The CDR3 runs to 14 residues. Trimming at V came to 1 base and at J to 10 bases, leaving 2 bases not matched to a gene. Per germline, CDR1 MNHEY and CDR2 SVGAGI. The CDR3 nucleotides are TGTGCCAGCAGTTACTTGACAGGGGGGTCACCCCTCCACTTT. It specifies CASSYLTGGSPLHF.

This clone was counted a single time. Here the CDR3 DNA reads TGTGCCAGCAGCGTAGGGCTAGATACGCAGTATTTT. Its translation: CASSVGLDTQYF. V and J are TRBV9 and TRBJ2-3, with D uncertain. The CDR3 is 12 amino acids. V was shortened by 0 bases and J by 5 bases, with 4 bases between the two germline ends. The germline V gene has CDR1 SGDLS and CDR2 YYNGEE. Full variable domain (rest looked up from reference TRBV9 and TRBJ2-3): DSGVTQTPKHLITATGQRVTLRCSPRSGDLSVYWYQQSLDQGLQFLIQYYNGEERAKGNILERFSAQQFPDLHSELNLSSLELGDSALYFCASSVGLDTQYFGPGTRLTVL.

J is TRBJ1-6 and V is TRBV7-3; tentative D call: TRBD1 (6 bases). V lost 2 bases and J 10 bases, leaving 12 bases between the germline ends. Germline CDR1 reads SGHTA; CDR2 reads FQGTGA. The CDR3 has 14 residues. As DNA, the CDR3 is TGTGCCAGCAGCTTACAGGGGATGGGCTCACCCCTCCACTTT. Translated, it gives CASSLQGMGSPLHF. Variable domain in full (rest from reference TRBV7-3 and TRBJ1-6): GAGVSQTPSNKVTEKGKYVELRCDPISGHTALYWYRQSLGQGPEFLIYFQGTGAADDSGLPNDRFFAVRPEGSVSTLKIQRTERGDSAVYLCASSLQGMGSPLHFGNGTRLTVT.

This clone was counted between two and nine times. The chain carries TRBV5-1 and TRBJ1-1, with a possible D match to TRBD1 (5 bases). Germline lookup yields CDR1 SGHRS and CDR2 YFSETQ. Trimming removed 2 bases at V and 11 bases at J, with 13 bases between. The CDR3 extends over 12 amino acids. In DNA, the CDR3 is TGCGCCAGCAGCTTTATTCGGGGGGAGGCTTTCTTT. It translates to CASSFIRGEAFF.

The CDR3 coding sequence is TGTGCCATCAGTGGGGGAGCGACCACAGATACGCAGTATTTT. As protein: CAISGGATTDTQYF. V usage is TRBV10-3 and J usage is TRBJ2-3; D might be TRBD2 (5 bases). CDR1 and CDR2 from the germline V gene are ENHRY and SYGVKD. The V gene lost 4 bases and the J gene lost 2 bases, with 10 bases spanning the gap. The CDR3 has 14 residues.

The chain has TRBV7-6 and TRBJ2-5, with D hard to call. The germline gives CDR1 SGHVS, CDR2 FNYEAQ. This CDR3 is built from 13 residues. Trimming cost V 1 base and J 2 bases, with 5 bases left between them. The DNA for the CDR3 is TGTGCCAGCAGCTTAGTGAGTCAAGAGACCCAGTACTTC. It translates to CASSLVSQETQYF.

The chain recombines TRBV6-5 with TRBJ2-7, with TRBD2 matching 9 bases. The junction had 3 bases not matched to a gene; V was cut back by 4 bases and J by 2 bases. Per the germline V gene, CDR1 is MNHEY and CDR2 is SVGAGI. This CDR3 contains 14 residues. The CDR3 here is CASSSASGTYEQYF. In DNA, the CDR3 is TGTGCCAGCAGTTCGGCTAGCGGGACCTACGAGCAGTACTTC.